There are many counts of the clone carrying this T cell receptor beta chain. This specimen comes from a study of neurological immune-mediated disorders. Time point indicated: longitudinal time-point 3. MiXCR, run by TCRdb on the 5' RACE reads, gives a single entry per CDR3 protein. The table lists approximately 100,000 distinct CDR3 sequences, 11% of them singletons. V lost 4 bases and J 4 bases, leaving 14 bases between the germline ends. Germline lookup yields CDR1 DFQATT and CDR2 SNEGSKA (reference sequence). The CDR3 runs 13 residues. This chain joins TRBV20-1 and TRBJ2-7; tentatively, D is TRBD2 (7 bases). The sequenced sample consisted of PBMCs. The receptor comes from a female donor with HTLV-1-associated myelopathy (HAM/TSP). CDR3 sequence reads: CSAKRGGGYEQYF. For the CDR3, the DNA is TGCAGTGCTAAGAGGGGGGGCGGGTACGAGCAGTACTTC.